A selection of T cell receptor beta chains follows, all from one sample in a study of T-cell reconstitution after alpha-beta-depleted transplantation in children. In TCRdb, the PCR reads were re-called with MiXCR into one record per CDR3 protein. The profile shows about 540,000 distinct CDR3 sequences, around 27% of them singletons. The material was PBMCs, obtained before TCRalphabeta/CD19-depleted stem cell transplant. These receptors originate from a boy in the first two years of life with Wiskott-Aldrich syndrome, due to receive a stem cell transplant. Each CDR3 is given with its conserved first and last residue. Each record gives: CDR3 protein, CDR3 DNA, J gene, clone size, V gene, CDR3 length, D gene. A D gene is named only where the DNA matches it firmly. Not every row has a clone size; where given, it reads once, few, many or a size class.

CSARRRGSRAFF | TGCAGTGCTAGACGGCGGGGGTCTAGGGCTTTCTTT | TRBJ1-1 | few | TRBV20-1 | 12 | NA
CASSSPGGRTSTDTQYF | TGTGCCAGCAGCTCGCCCGGGGGGCGGACTAGCACAGATACGCAGTATTTT | TRBJ2-3 | few | TRBV7-3 | 17 | NA
CASSQGPAGTGTKNTEAFF | TGCGCCAGCAGCCAAGGTCCAGCCGGGACAGGGACTAAGAACACTGAAGCTTTCTTT | TRBJ1-1 | NA | TRBV4-1 | 19 | TRBD1
CASSNLGQGETEAFF | TGTGCCAGCAGCAACCTTGGACAGGGAGAGACTGAAGCTTTCTTT | TRBJ1-1 | NA | TRBV7-9 | 15 | TRBD1
CASRSVLKTEAFF | TGTGCCAGCAGGTCCGTGTTAAAAACTGAAGCTTTCTTT | TRBJ1-1 | few | TRBV12-3/TRBV12-4 | 13 | NA
CASRQSSGLSSYNEQFF | TGCGCCAGCAGGCAATCTTCGGGGCTTAGCTCCTACAATGAGCAGTTCTTC | TRBJ2-1 | few | TRBV5-1 | 17 | NA
CASSLHTNKETQYF | TGTGCCAGCAGTTTACATACTAACAAAGAGACCCAGTACTTC | TRBJ2-5 | NA | TRBV27 | 14 | NA
CASSLSGTDNSPLHF | TGCGCCAGCAGCTTGTCGGGGACAGATAATTCACCCCTCCACTTT | TRBJ1-6 | few | TRBV5-1 | 15 | TRBD1
CSARDAASGSSKQFF | TGCAGTGCTAGAGACGCGGCTAGCGGGAGTTCTAAGCAGTTCTTC | TRBJ2-1 | NA | TRBV20-1 | 15 | TRBD2
CASSYGVGNYNEQFF | TGCGCCAGCAGTTACGGGGTCGGAAACTACAATGAGCAGTTCTTC | TRBJ2-1 | NA | TRBV5-1 | 15 | NA
CSVGGDSGNTIYF | TGCAGCGTTGGAGGAGACTCTGGAAACACCATATATTTT | TRBJ1-3 | few | TRBV29-1 | 13 | NA
CASSLVLAGEFRGDNEQFF | TGCGCCAGCAGCTTGGTACTAGCGGGAGAATTTAGAGGGGACAATGAGCAGTTCTTC | TRBJ2-1 | few | TRBV5-1 | 19 | TRBD2
CSASDRAQLYEQYF | TGCAGTGCTTCAGACAGGGCCCAGCTCTACGAGCAGTACTTC | TRBJ2-7 | NA | TRBV20-1 | 14 | TRBD1
CASSLGTFYNEQFF | TGTGCCAGCAGCTTAGGGACGTTCTACAATGAGCAGTTCTTC | TRBJ2-1 | few | TRBV7-2 | 14 | NA
CSAAGQLNRETQYF | TGCAGCGCCGCGGGACAGCTAAATAGAGAGACCCAGTACTTC | TRBJ2-5 | few | TRBV29-1 | 14 | NA
CASSPNSPAAGGLTTQYF | TGCGCCAGCAGCCCAAATTCTCCCGCCGCGGGAGGGCTTACGACCCAGTACTTC | TRBJ2-5 | NA | TRBV5-1 | 18 | TRBD2
CASSDRYNEQFF | TGTGCCAGCAGTGACAGGTACAATGAGCAGTTCTTC | TRBJ2-1 | many | TRBV27 | 12 | NA
CATTQGTTYEQYF | TGCGCCACCACACAGGGAACTACCTACGAGCAGTACTTC | TRBJ2-7 | NA | TRBV5-1 | 13 | NA
CSSSQSGTGGELNEKLFF | TGCTCCAGCAGCCAATCCGGGACAGGGGGTGAGCTGAATGAAAAACTGTTTTTT | TRBJ1-4 | NA | TRBV4-1 | 18 | TRBD1
CASSFQGENTEAFF | TGCGCCAGCAGCTTTCAGGGCGAGAACACTGAAGCTTTCTTT | TRBJ1-1 | few | TRBV5-1 | 14 | NA
CASSRQASSYEQYF | TGTGCCAGCAGCCGACAGGCGAGCTCCTACGAGCAGTACTTC | TRBJ2-7 | few | TRBV6-1 | 14 | NA
CSARVFRETSYEQYF | TGCAGTGCTAGAGTATTCAGGGAGACGTCCTACGAGCAGTACTTC | TRBJ2-7 | few | TRBV20-1 | 15 | NA
CASRREQEHGYTF | TGCGCCAGCAGAAGAGAGCAGGAGCATGGCTACACCTTC | TRBJ1-2 | few | TRBV5-1 | 13 | NA
CASSPRMGEGDQETQYF | TGTGCCAGCAGCCCAAGAATGGGGGAGGGGGATCAAGAGACCCAGTACTTC | TRBJ2-5 | few | TRBV7-6 | 17 | NA
CATSGASKKETQYF | TGTGCCACCAGTGGGGCATCGAAAAAAGAGACCCAGTACTTC | TRBJ2-5 | few | TRBV24-1 | 14 | NA
CAISEQGANTEAFF | TGTGCCATCAGTGAGCAGGGTGCGAACACTGAAGCTTTCTTT | TRBJ1-1 | few | TRBV10-3 | 14 | NA
CASSPPTGDNTEAFF | TGCGCCAGCAGCCCACCGACAGGGGACAACACTGAAGCTTTCTTT | TRBJ1-1 | NA | TRBV4-1 | 15 | TRBD1
CSAETPRGRAWGNEQFF | TGCAGTGCTGAGACACCACGCGGGAGGGCCTGGGGAAATGAGCAGTTCTTC | TRBJ2-1 | once | TRBV20-1 | 17 | TRBD2
CASRAQGEKLFF | TGTGCCAGCAGAGCTCAGGGGGAAAAACTGTTTTTT | TRBJ1-4 | NA | TRBV28 | 12 | NA